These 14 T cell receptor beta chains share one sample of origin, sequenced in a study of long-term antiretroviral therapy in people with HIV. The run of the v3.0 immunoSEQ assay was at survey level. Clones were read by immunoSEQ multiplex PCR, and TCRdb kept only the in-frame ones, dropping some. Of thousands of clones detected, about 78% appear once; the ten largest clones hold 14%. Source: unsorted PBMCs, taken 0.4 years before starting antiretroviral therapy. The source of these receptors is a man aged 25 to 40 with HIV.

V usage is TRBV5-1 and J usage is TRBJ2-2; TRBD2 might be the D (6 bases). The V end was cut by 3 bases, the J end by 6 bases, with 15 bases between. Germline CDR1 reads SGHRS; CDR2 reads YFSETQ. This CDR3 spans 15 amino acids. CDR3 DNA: TGCGCCAGCAGCTGGACTATTATAGGGCCCGGGGAGCTGTTTTTT. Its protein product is CASSWTIIGPGELFF.

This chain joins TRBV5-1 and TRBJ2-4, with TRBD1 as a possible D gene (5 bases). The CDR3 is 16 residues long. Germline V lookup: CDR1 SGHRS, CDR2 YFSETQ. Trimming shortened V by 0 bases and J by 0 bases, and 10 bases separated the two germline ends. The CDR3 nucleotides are TGCGCCAGCAGCTTGGGGGCCAGGGTAGCCAAAAACATTCAGTACTTC. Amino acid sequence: CASSLGARVAKNIQYF.

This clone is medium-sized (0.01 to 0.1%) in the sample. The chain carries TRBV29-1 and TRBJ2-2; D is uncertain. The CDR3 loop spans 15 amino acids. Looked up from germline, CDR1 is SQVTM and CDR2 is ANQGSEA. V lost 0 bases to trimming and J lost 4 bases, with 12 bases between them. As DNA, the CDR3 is TGCAGCGTTGAAGATGGTAGAGTAAGCACCGGGGAGCTGTTTTTT. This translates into CSVEDGRVSTGELFF.

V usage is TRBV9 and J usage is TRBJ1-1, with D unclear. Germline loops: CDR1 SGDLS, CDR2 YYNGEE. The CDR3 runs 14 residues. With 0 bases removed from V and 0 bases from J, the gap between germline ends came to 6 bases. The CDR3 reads CASSVELMNTEAFF. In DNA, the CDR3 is TGTGCCAGCAGCGTAGAACTCATGAACACTGAAGCTTTCTTT.

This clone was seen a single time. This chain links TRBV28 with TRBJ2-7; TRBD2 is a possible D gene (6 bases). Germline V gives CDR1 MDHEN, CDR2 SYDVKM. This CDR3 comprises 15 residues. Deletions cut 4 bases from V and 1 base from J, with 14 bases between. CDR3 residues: CASSYRGARSYEQYF. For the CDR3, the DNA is TGTGCCAGCAGTTATCGCGGGGCGCGTTCCTACGAGCAGTACTTC.

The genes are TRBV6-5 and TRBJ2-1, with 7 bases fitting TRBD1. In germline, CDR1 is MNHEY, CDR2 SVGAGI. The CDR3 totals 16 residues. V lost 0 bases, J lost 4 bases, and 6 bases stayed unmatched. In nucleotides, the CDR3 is TGTGCCAGCAGTTACTCAGAGGGGGCTCCTTACAATGAGCAGTTCTTC. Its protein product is CASSYSEGAPYNEQFF.

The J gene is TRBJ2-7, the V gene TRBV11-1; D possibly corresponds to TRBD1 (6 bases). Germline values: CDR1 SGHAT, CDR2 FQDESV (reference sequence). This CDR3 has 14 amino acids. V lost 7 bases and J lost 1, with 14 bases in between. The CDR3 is CASTLNRVSYEQYF. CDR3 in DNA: TGTGCCAGCACCCTTAACAGGGTTTCCTACGAGCAGTACTTC.

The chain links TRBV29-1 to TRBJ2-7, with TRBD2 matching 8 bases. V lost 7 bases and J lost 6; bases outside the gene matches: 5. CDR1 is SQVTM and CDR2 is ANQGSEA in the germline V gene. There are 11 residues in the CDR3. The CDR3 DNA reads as TGCAGCGCCGGGGGGGACTGCGAGCAGTACTTC. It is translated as CSAGGDCEQYF.

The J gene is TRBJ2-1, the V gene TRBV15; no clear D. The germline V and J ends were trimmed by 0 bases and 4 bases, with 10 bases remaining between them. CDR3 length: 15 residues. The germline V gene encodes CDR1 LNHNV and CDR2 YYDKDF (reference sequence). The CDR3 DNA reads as TGTGCCACCAGCAGAGACGCGCTAGGGTACAATGAGCAGTTCTTC. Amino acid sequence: CATSRDALGYNEQFF.

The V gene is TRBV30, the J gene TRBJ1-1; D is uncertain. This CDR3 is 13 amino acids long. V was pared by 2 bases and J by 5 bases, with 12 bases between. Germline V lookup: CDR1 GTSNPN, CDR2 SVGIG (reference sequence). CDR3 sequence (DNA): TGTGCCTGGAGTTGGGTGAGTAGAACTGAAGCTTTCTTT. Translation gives CAWSWVSRTEAFF.

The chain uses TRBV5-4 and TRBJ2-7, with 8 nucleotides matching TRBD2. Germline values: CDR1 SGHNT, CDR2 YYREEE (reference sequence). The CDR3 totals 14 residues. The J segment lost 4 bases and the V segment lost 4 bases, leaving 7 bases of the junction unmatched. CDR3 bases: TGTGCCAGCAGCACTACGGGACTAGTTTACGAGCAGTACTTC. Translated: CASSTTGLVYEQYF.

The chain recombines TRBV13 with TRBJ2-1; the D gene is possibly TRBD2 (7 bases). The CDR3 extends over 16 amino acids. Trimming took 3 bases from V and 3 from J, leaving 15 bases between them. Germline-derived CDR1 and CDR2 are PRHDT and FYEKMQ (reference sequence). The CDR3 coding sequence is TGTGCCAGCAGCTTGAGGGGGGGGCCAGGCTACAATGAGCAGTTCTTC. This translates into CASSLRGGPGYNEQFF.

The CDR3 sequence is CASSFFKGSLENSPLHF. CDR3 in DNA: TGTGCCAGCAGCTTTTTTAAGGGGAGTCTTGAGAATTCACCCCTCCACTTT. This rearrangement joins TRBV7-2 to TRBJ1-6, with a tentative D call TRBD1 (5 bases). V shed 3 bases and J shed 7 bases, with 19 bases lying between them. Germline loops: CDR1 SGHTA, CDR2 FQGNSA. The CDR3 loop spans 17 amino acids.

CDR3 sequence (DNA): TGTGCCAGCGGAACTGGGGACAGGGGGGTCGGGGAGACCCAGTACTTC. Its translation is CASGTGDRGVGETQYF. This chain uses TRBV5-8 with TRBJ2-5; 11 positions agree with TRBD1. The CDR3 sequence is 16 residues long. Germline V CDR1 and CDR2: SGHTS, YDEGEE. The V and J ends lost 7 bases and 5 bases, in that order; junction bases with no gene match: 13.